These 3 T cell receptor beta chains originate from one sample sequenced in a study of blood T cell repertoires in COVID-19 (dated by TCRdb to the early 2020s). The method behind the library was the immunoSEQ multiplex PCR assay. TCRdb provides this immuneACCESS table in a form limited to in-frame rearrangements. Some clones are lacking; in checked studies, under half of them reflect an unresolved V gene, and why the rest are absent is not known. The sample table contains around 270,000 clones; only one count was recorded for roughly nine tenths of them. Of the sample, around a tenth falls within the top ten clones. The sample consisted of peripheral blood. The source is a man aged 35 to 55 who had recovered from COVID-19.

The chain couples TRBV6-2 or TRBV6-3 to TRBJ2-5, with 12 bases lining up with TRBD2. V shed 5 bases and J 5 bases; nucleotides not matched to a gene: 12. The V gene's germline CDR1 is MNHEY and CDR2 SVGEGT. The CDR3 extends over 17 amino acids. The CDR3 sequence is CASSDPLAGGRGETQYF. Here the CDR3 DNA reads TGTGCCAGCAGTGACCCACTAGCGGGGGGTCGGGGGGAGACCCAGTACTTC.

V and J are TRBV27 and TRBJ1-2; the D gene is possibly TRBD1 (6 bases). Germline V gives CDR1 MNHEY, CDR2 SMNVEV (reference sequence). Trimming pared 4 bases from V and 2 bases from J, leaving 17 bases between. The CDR3 has 16 amino acids. The CDR3 protein is CASSYITGLSNYGYTF. The CDR3 DNA follows: TGTGCCAGCAGTTATATCACAGGGTTGAGCAACTATGGCTACACCTTC.

The chain has TRBV2 and TRBJ2-7, with TRBD1 matching over 8 bases. Per germline, CDR1 SNHLY and CDR2 FYNNEI. The CDR3 is 15 amino acids. J was trimmed by 4 bases and V by 6 bases; bases with no gene match: 11. The CDR3 sequence: CASRGRPTGGYEQYF. CDR3 bases: TGTGCCAGCAGGGGACGTCCCACAGGGGGATACGAGCAGTACTTC.